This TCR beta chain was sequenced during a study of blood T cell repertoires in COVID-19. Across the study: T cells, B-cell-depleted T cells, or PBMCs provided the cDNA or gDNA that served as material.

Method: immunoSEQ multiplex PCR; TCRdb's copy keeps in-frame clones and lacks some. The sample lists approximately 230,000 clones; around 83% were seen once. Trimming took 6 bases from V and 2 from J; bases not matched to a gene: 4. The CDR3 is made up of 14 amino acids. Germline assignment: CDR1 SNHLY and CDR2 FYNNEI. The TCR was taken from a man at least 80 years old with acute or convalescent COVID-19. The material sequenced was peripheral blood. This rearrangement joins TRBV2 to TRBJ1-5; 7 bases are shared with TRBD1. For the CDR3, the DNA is TGTGCCAGCAGACAGGGGTCGGGCAATCAGCCCCAGCATTTT. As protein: CASRQGSGNQPQHF.